This TCR beta chain originates from a study of OX40 agonist ivuxolimab in advanced cancers. This clone came up a few times. This CDR3 comprises 15 residues. J gave up 7 bases and V 5 bases, and 8 bases lay outside the gene matches. Germline CDR1 is SEHNR and CDR2 is FQNEAQ (reference sequence). Some clones are missing from TCRdb's copy, which holds only in-frame ones; the method was immunoSEQ multiplex PCR. This sample carries 30,000 or so clones, around 80% of them seen once, and the ten largest clones take less than 15%. The sample consisted of CD4+ or CD8+ T cells sorted from blood, taken in a trial of the OX40 agonist ivuxolimab. The chain recombines TRBV7-9 with TRBJ2-1; 10 nucleotides line up with TRBD2. The TCR originated in an adult with an advanced solid tumor such as melanoma, head and neck, liver or kidney cancer. Written as DNA, the CDR3 is TGTGCCAGCAGCCCCGGGACTAGCGCTTCGAATGAGCAGTTCTTC. This translates into CASSPGTSASNEQFF.